This T cell receptor beta chain emerged from a study of cytomegalovirus exposure and HLA in healthy donors. Researchers ran the PCR with 60 Vbeta and 13 Jbeta primers. The repertoire was sequenced with immunoSEQ multiplex PCR; TCRdb's copy has only in-frame clones and lacks some. Here the sample spans about 110,000 clones, over 65% being singletons. As concerns this clone: Its target is unknown. The identical CDR3 is also encoded by other nucleotide sequences in the sample.

Study findings and constraints: In a later analysis, TCR beta V- and J-gene trimming showed a link to a missense DCLRE1C variant. Segments of the TCR beta V type were, in most cases, productive about 87% or about 30% of the time in an earlier analysis. Cytomegalovirus status, reportedly, was diagnosed with high specificity and sensitivity by the classifier.

After removal of 5 bases from V and 0 bases from J, the junction contained 0 bases not matched to a gene. The CDR3 length is 13 residues. CDR1 is SGHRS and CDR2 is YFSETQ in the germline V gene. Sequencing used PBMCs. The TCR sequence derives from a female donor in good health and CMV-seropositive. The genes are TRBV5-1 and TRBJ2-3, with 7 nucleotides matching TRBD2. CDR3 coding DNA: TGCGCCAGCAGTAGCGGGAGCACAGATACGCAGTATTTT. This encodes CASSSGSTDTQYF. The full variable domain, with the rest looked up from reference TRBV5-1 and TRBJ2-3, is KAGVTQTPRYLIKTRGQQVTLSCSPISGHRSVSWYQQTPGQGLQFLFEYFSETQRNKGNFPGRFSGRQFSNSRSEMNVSTLELGDSALYLCASSSGSTDTQYFGPGTRLTVL.